One and the same sample provided the 27 T cell receptor beta chains below, sequenced in a study of blood T cell repertoires in COVID-19. Measured with immunoSEQ multiplex PCR; TCRdb has only the in-frame clones, and not every one. The sample has roughly 410,000 clones, approximately 90% seen once. Sequenced input: peripheral blood. The receptor set was obtained from a woman aged 40 to 50 with COVID-19, enrolled during active disease.

The chain recombines TRBV28 with TRBJ2-1, with D perhaps TRBD1 (6 bases). The CDR3 has 15 residues. The germline gives CDR1 MDHEN, CDR2 SYDVKM. V dropped 8 bases and J dropped 10 bases, with 24 bases sitting between them. For the CDR3, the DNA is TGTGCCAGCGGATTCAACCCACAGGGATCGGAAGAGCAGTTCTTC. Translated, it gives CASGFNPQGSEEQFF.

This chain joins TRBV27 and TRBJ2-3, with D possibly matching TRBD2 (6 bases). Germline CDR1 is MNHEY and CDR2 is SMNVEV (reference sequence). V dropped 3 bases and J dropped 1 base, with 11 bases sitting between them. The CDR3 consists of 15 residues. CDR3 DNA sequence: TGTGCCAGCAGTTTTGCGGGGTTGGGCACAGATACGCAGTATTTT. Residues: CASSFAGLGTDTQYF.

The V and J genes are TRBV9 and TRBJ2-7; 7 nucleotides line up with TRBD2. J gave up 1 base and V 4 bases, and 8 bases lay outside the gene matches. The CDR3 contains 15 residues. CDR1 is SGDLS and CDR2 is YYNGEE in the germline V gene. The CDR3, as DNA: TGTGCCAGCAGCCCACGACCGGGACTATCCTACGAGCAGTACTTC. As protein: CASSPRPGLSYEQYF.

The chain carries TRBV6-2 or TRBV6-3 and TRBJ1-2, with TRBD1 identical over 8 bases. The germline V gene encodes CDR1 MNHEY and CDR2 SVGEGT. The CDR3 runs 17 residues. V gave up 2 bases and J gave up 7 bases; unmatched junction bases: 15. DNA of the CDR3: TGTGCCAGCAGTTACATGGGGACAGGATCGGTCTCCGGTGGCTACACCTTC. Protein product: CASSYMGTGSVSGGYTF.

Details on this clone: The sample carries other DNA sequences with the same CDR3. The V and J genes are TRBV28 and TRBJ1-6, with TRBD1 matching over 9 bases. Losses at the gene ends were 4 bases for V and 7 bases for J; bases not matched to a gene: 5. This CDR3 comprises 15 residues. CDR1 and CDR2 (germline): MDHEN, SYDVKM. In DNA form, the CDR3 reads TGTGCCAGCAGTTCACGGACAGGGGTGAATTCACCCCTCCACTTT. Translation gives CASSSRTGVNSPLHF.

CDR3 nucleotides: TGTGCCAGCAGCCGGGGACAGGGTGGTTCACCCCTCCACTTT. This sequence encodes CASSRGQGGSPLHF. The V gene is TRBV7-9, the J gene TRBJ1-6; 9 nucleotides line up with TRBD1. V shed 5 bases, J shed 9 bases, and the junction held 5 bases outside the gene matches. Germline V gene sequence: CDR1 SEHNR, CDR2 FQNEAQ (reference sequence). This CDR3 has 14 amino acids.

This sequence joins TRBV19 and TRBJ1-6, with D perhaps TRBD1 (6 bases). The CDR3 runs to 15 residues. V lost 5 bases, J lost 8 bases, and 16 bases lay in between. From germline, CDR1 is LNHDA and CDR2 SQIVND (reference sequence). The CDR3 DNA reads as TGTGCCAGTAGTGAGACAGGCGGGGGCGATTCACCCCTCCACTTT. The encoded protein is CASSETGGGDSPLHF.

The chain couples TRBV27 to TRBJ2-1; possible D gene TRBD2, 6 bases. Trimming left V 5 bases short and J 5 bases short, with 13 bases between. The CDR3 contains 14 residues. CDR1 and CDR2 (germline): MNHEY, SMNVEV (reference sequence). The CDR3 protein is CASSPGGRNNEQFF. In DNA form, the CDR3 reads TGTGCCAGCAGTCCCGGGGGAAGGAACAATGAGCAGTTCTTC.

J is TRBJ1-1 and V is TRBV18; D unresolved. This CDR3 has 14 amino acids. The V end lost 1 base, the J end lost 1 base, and 7 bases lay between the germline ends. CDR1 is KGHSH, CDR2 LQKENI, per germline. The CDR3 nucleotides read TGTGCCAGCTCACCACAAAACACGAACACTGAAGCTTTCTTT. Translated: CASSPQNTNTEAFF.

The chain is built from TRBV10-3 and TRBJ2-1; TRBD2 agrees at 11 bases. CDR3 size: 15 residues. The V segment lost 2 bases and the J segment 8 bases; nucleotides outside the gene matches: 5. Germline loops: CDR1 ENHRY, CDR2 SYGVKD. CDR3 residues: CAISETTSGKDEQFF. The CDR3 DNA sequence: TGTGCCATCAGTGAGACGACTAGCGGGAAAGATGAGCAGTTCTTC.

The gene calls are TRBV27 and TRBJ1-1; a possible D gene is TRBD1 (6 bases). V shed 4 bases and J shed 2 bases, with 11 bases lying between them. The CDR3 runs 14 residues. CDR1 and CDR2 (germline): MNHEY, SMNVEV (reference sequence). This CDR3 is CASSYRGANTEAFF. CDR3 coding DNA: TGTGCCAGCAGTTACCGGGGGGCTAACACTGAAGCTTTCTTT.

The chain recombines TRBV6-5 with TRBJ2-7, with a possible D match to TRBD2 (5 bases). V was clipped by 3 bases and J by 1 base, with 7 bases between them. This CDR3 comprises 13 residues. Germline V CDR1 and CDR2: MNHEY, SVGAGI. This chain's CDR3 is CASSYTGSYEQYF. CDR3 DNA sequence: TGTGCCAGCAGTTATACGGGGTCCTACGAGCAGTACTTC.

The chain joins TRBV20-1 to TRBJ2-3; a weak D match, TRBD2 (6 bases). The germline V gene encodes CDR1 DFQATT and CDR2 SNEGSKA (reference sequence). The CDR3 totals 13 residues. Trimming took 3 bases from V and 4 from J, leaving 11 bases between them. The CDR3 is CSASVSGADTQYF. The CDR3 DNA is TGCAGTGCTAGTGTGTCGGGGGCAGATACGCAGTATTTT.

The chain uses TRBV6-5 and TRBJ1-2; 8 bases are shared with TRBD1. V was clipped by 5 bases and J by 6 bases; unmatched bases: 5. CDR3 length equals 13 residues. Germline lookup yields CDR1 MNHEY and CDR2 SVGAGI. The CDR3 loop reads CASSQQGVNGYTF. The CDR3, as DNA: TGTGCCAGCAGTCAACAGGGGGTCAATGGCTACACCTTC.

CDR3 sequence: CASSSLLPGDSYEQYF. The CDR3 DNA follows: TGTGCCAGCAGCAGTCTCCTACCCGGGGACTCCTACGAGCAGTACTTC. The chain couples TRBV4-2 to TRBJ2-7; TRBD2 is a possible D gene (5 bases). V gave up 5 bases and J gave up 0 bases, with 17 bases separating them. CDR1 and CDR2 from the germline V gene are LGHNA and YNFKEQ. The CDR3 covers 16 residues.

This rearrangement joins TRBV10-3 to TRBJ1-3; 9 bases are shared with TRBD1. The CDR3 runs to 14 residues. Germline loops: CDR1 ENHRY, CDR2 SYGVKD. V shed 3 bases and J 4 bases; nucleotides not matched to a gene: 1. The CDR3 nucleotides read TGTGCCATCAGTGACGGGACAGGGGGAAACACCATATATTTT. As protein: CAISDGTGGNTIYF.

The chain combines TRBV9 with TRBJ2-1; D remains ambiguous. Per the germline V gene, CDR1 is SGDLS and CDR2 is YYNGEE. V gave up 0 bases and J gave up 4 bases, with 11 bases separating them. This CDR3 is built from 15 residues. The DNA of the CDR3 is TGTGCCAGCAGCGTAGGCTCTCTTAGTTACAATGAGCAGTTCTTC. Translating gives CASSVGSLSYNEQFF. The whole variable domain, filled in from reference TRBV9 and TRBJ2-1, reads DSGVTQTPKHLITATGQRVTLRCSPRSGDLSVYWYQQSLDQGLQFLIQYYNGEERAKGNILERFSAQQFPDLHSELNLSSLELGDSALYFCASSVGSLSYNEQFFGPGTRLTVL.

The chain joins TRBV29-1 to TRBJ1-1, with 8 nucleotides matching TRBD1. CDR1 and CDR2 (germline): SQVTM, ANQGSEA. V lost 5 bases, J lost 1 base, and 6 bases stayed unmatched. CDR3 length: 14 amino acids. The CDR3 coding sequence is TGCAGCGTTCAACCCACAGGGGGGAACACTGAAGCTTTCTTT. Translating gives CSVQPTGGNTEAFF. Together with reference TRBV29-1 and TRBJ1-1, the CDR3 gives the full variable domain: SAVISQKPSRDICQRGTSLTIQCQVDSQVTMMFWYRQQPGQSLTLIATANQGSEATYESGFVIDKFPISRPNLTFSTLTVSNMSPEDSSIYLCSVQPTGGNTEAFFGQGTRLTVV.

This sequence joins TRBV14 and TRBJ1-1; possibly TRBD1 for D (5 bases). This CDR3 is built from 15 residues. Trimming removed 4 bases from V and 0 bases from J, with 12 bases in between. The germline V gene encodes CDR1 SGHDN and CDR2 FVKESK. The CDR3 DNA is TGTGCCAGCAGCCGTTCATCAGGGATGAACACTGAAGCTTTCTTT. Translating it yields CASSRSSGMNTEAFF.

The gene calls are TRBV28 and TRBJ2-3; the match to TRBD2 covers 12 bases. Germline CDR1 MDHEN, CDR2 SYDVKM. The CDR3 sequence is 17 residues long. J lost 6 bases, V lost 4 bases, and 11 bases had no gene match. CDR3 residues: CASSSIRLAGVLDTQYF. CDR3 bases: TGTGCCAGCAGTTCGATAAGACTAGCGGGAGTGTTGGATACGCAGTATTTT.

The CDR3 region is CASSERGGRETQYF. As DNA, the CDR3 is TGTGCCAGCAGTGAGCGGGGGGGCAGAGAGACCCAGTACTTC. The chain joins TRBV5-4 to TRBJ2-5; TRBD2 aligns across 10 bases. After removal of 5 bases from V and 4 bases from J, the junction contained 5 bases not matched to a gene. The CDR3 is 14 residues long. CDR1 and CDR2 (germline): SGHNT, YYREEE (reference sequence). The full variable domain, completed using reference TRBV5-4 and TRBJ2-5, is ETGVTQSPTHLIKTRGQQVTLRCSSQSGHNTVSWYQQALGQGPQFIFQYYREEENGRGNFPPRFSGLQFPNYSSELNVNALELDDSALYLCASSERGGRETQYFGPGTRLLVL.

There are a few counts of this clone. The chain has TRBV29-1 and TRBJ1-2, with 7 bases lining up with TRBD1. The CDR3 consists of 13 residues. Trimming at V came to 8 bases and at J to 3 bases, leaving 9 bases not matched to a gene. The germline V gene encodes CDR1 SQVTM and CDR2 ANQGSEA. The CDR3 DNA follows: TGCAGCTCTACCCGCCAGGGGGACTATGGCTACACCTTC. The encoded protein is CSSTRQGDYGYTF.

The V gene is TRBV15, the J gene TRBJ2-5; the D gene is possibly TRBD1 (5 bases). V lost 0 bases and J 7 bases, leaving 12 bases between the germline ends. The CDR3 consists of 14 residues. Germline assignment: CDR1 LNHNV and CDR2 YYDKDF (reference sequence). As DNA, the CDR3 is TGTGCCACCAGCAGAGATGCAGGGAAGGGGACCCAGTACTTC. It yields the protein CATSRDAGKGTQYF.

The gene calls are TRBV28 and TRBJ2-2; no definite D call. The CDR3 runs to 13 residues. Trimming took off 4 bases at V and 1 base at J, with 4 bases between the two ends. The germline V gene encodes CDR1 MDHEN and CDR2 SYDVKM. In DNA, the CDR3 is TGTGCCAGCAGTTCAGTGAACACCGGGGAGCTGTTTTTT. Translated, it gives CASSSVNTGELFF.

This clone has only a few counts. The genes are TRBV6-6 and TRBJ2-2, with D hard to call. The germline V gene encodes CDR1 MNHNY and CDR2 SVGAGI (reference sequence). V was cut by 0 bases and J by 5 bases, with 4 bases left in between. CDR3 length: 13 amino acids. The CDR3 DNA reads as TGTGCCAGCAGTTACTCGAGAACCGGGGAGCTGTTTTTT. Its translation is CASSYSRTGELFF.

The V gene is TRBV7-3, the J gene TRBJ2-5; 10 bases align to TRBD2. The germline V gene has CDR1 SGHTA and CDR2 FQGTGA. The CDR3 totals 15 residues. V dropped 5 bases and J dropped 5; count of bases not matched to a gene: 8. As DNA, the CDR3 is TGTGCCAGCAGCCTCAGCGGGAGGGCCCAGGAGACCCAGTACTTC. Its translation is CASSLSGRAQETQYF. The whole variable domain, filled in from reference TRBV7-3 and TRBJ2-5, reads GAGVSQTPSNKVTEKGKYVELRCDPISGHTALYWYRQSLGQGPEFLIYFQGTGAADDSGLPNDRFFAVRPEGSVSTLKIQRTERGDSAVYLCASSLSGRAQETQYFGPGTRLLVL.

V gene TRBV7-9 combines with J gene TRBJ2-5; weak D call: TRBD2 (5 bases). Germline CDR1 SEHNR, CDR2 FQNEAQ (reference sequence). Trimming took off 1 base at V and 4 bases at J, with 13 bases between the two ends. The length of the CDR3 is 15 residues. The CDR3 region has the DNA TGTGCCAGCAGCTTAGTGGGTCAGGCGGGAGAGACCCAGTACTTC. Its protein is CASSLVGQAGETQYF.